These 19 T cell receptor beta chains originate from one sample sequenced in a study of T cell responses to AZD1222 COVID-19 vaccine. Profiling relied on immunoSEQ multiplex PCR, and the TCRdb table lists in-frame clones only, not all of them. This sample yields just under 75,000 clones, of which roughly 75% are seen a single time; 47% belongs to the top ten. The material sequenced was peripheral blood, taken 28 days after the second AZD1222 dose. These receptors came from an adult who received the AZD1222 COVID-19 vaccine.

The V gene is TRBV7-9, the J gene TRBJ2-1; 14 positions match TRBD2. The germline V gene has CDR1 SEHNR and CDR2 FQNEAQ (reference sequence). CDR3 length: 15 amino acids. V trimming: 5 bases; J trimming: 8 bases; junction bases outside the gene matches: 5. The DNA for the CDR3 is TGTGCCAGCAGCCTGACTAGCGGGAGGGCGGATGAGCAGTTCTTC. As protein: CASSLTSGRADEQFF.

V and J are TRBV7-9 and TRBJ2-7; TRBD1 matches 9 bases. CDR1 is SEHNR, CDR2 FQNEAQ, per germline (reference sequence). With 5 bases clipped from V and 4 bases from J, the junction kept 12 bases outside the gene matches. The CDR3 consists of 16 residues. CDR3 DNA sequence: TGTGCCAGCAGCCCGTGGGGACAGGGTAGATCATACGAGCAGTACTTC. It is translated as CASSPWGQGRSYEQYF.

The rearrangement joins TRBV30 to TRBJ2-1; TRBD1 might be the D (6 bases). Germline values: CDR1 GTSNPN, CDR2 SVGIG (reference sequence). The ends were cut back, 5 bases at V and 0 bases at J, with 14 bases in the middle. This CDR3 has 15 residues. CDR3 coding DNA: TGTGCCTGGGAACAGGGAACCAGCTCCTACAATGAGCAGTTCTTC. Translated, it gives CAWEQGTSSYNEQFF.

The V call is TRBV7-8, the J call TRBJ1-1; tentative D call: TRBD1 (5 bases). V was shortened by 5 bases and J by 1 base, with 8 bases between the two germline ends. The CDR3 runs to 13 residues. Germline-derived CDR1 and CDR2 are SGHVS and FQNEAQ. CDR3 loop: CASSVQENTEAFF. The DNA for the CDR3 is TGTGCCAGCAGCGTACAGGAGAACACTGAAGCTTTCTTT.

V is TRBV7-9 and J is TRBJ1-1, with unresolved D. Trimming cost V 2 bases and J 0 bases, with 7 bases left between them. Germline CDR1 and CDR2: SEHNR and FQNEAQ (reference sequence). The CDR3 contains 14 residues. The CDR3 is CASSLRGLNTEAFF. The CDR3 region has the DNA TGTGCCAGCAGCTTACGCGGGTTGAACACTGAAGCTTTCTTT.

The chain recombines TRBV6-5 with TRBJ2-3; weak D call: TRBD2 (6 bases). This CDR3 comprises 13 residues. The V and J ends lost 4 bases and 6 bases respectively, with 11 bases between them. Germline loops: CDR1 MNHEY, CDR2 SVGAGI. Here the CDR3 DNA reads TGTGCCAGCAGTTTACGGGGGACTGATACGCAGTATTTT. Encoded protein: CASSLRGTDTQYF.

The chain combines TRBV30 with TRBJ1-2; tentatively, D is TRBD1 (5 bases). Trimming pared 6 bases from V and 3 bases from J, leaving 14 bases between. The CDR3 contains 13 residues. The germline V gene encodes CDR1 GTSNPN and CDR2 SVGIG (reference sequence). The CDR3 sequence is CACTGPWDYGYTF. The CDR3 DNA sequence: TGTGCCTGCACGGGACCTTGGGACTATGGCTACACCTTC.

The V gene is TRBV7-2, the J gene TRBJ1-5, with D possibly being TRBD1 (5 bases). Trimming pared 2 bases from V and 3 bases from J, leaving 11 bases between. The length of the CDR3 is 15 residues. Germline V gene lookup returns CDR1 SGHTA and CDR2 FQGNSA. The CDR3 region has the DNA TGTGCCAGCAGCTTATGGGGAGGGGACAATCAGCCCCAGCATTTT. Amino acids: CASSLWGGDNQPQHF.

This sequence joins TRBV11-2 and TRBJ2-7; 12 bases fit TRBD1. Germline V gene lookup returns CDR1 SGHAT and CDR2 FQNNGV. The CDR3 has 17 residues. Unmatched junction bases numbered 9, after V lost 5 bases and J lost 1 base. The CDR3 bases are TGTGCCAGCAGCCCCGGGACAGGGGGCGCAGAATCCTACGAGCAGTACTTC. Protein sequence: CASSPGTGGAESYEQYF.

This clone was counted a few times. This chain links TRBV4-2 with TRBJ1-2; D may be TRBD1 (5 bases). The CDR3 sequence is 13 residues long. The germline V and J ends were trimmed by 5 bases and 0 bases, with 7 bases remaining between them. Germline assignment: CDR1 LGHNA and CDR2 YNFKEQ. In DNA form, the CDR3 reads TGTGCCAGCAGCGGAGGGGCTAACTATGGCTACACCTTC. Amino acid sequence: CASSGGANYGYTF.

This clone was recorded a few times. The DNA for the CDR3 is TGTGCCAGCAGTCGGACAGGGGCGGTCACTGAAGCTTTCTTT. Translating it yields CASSRTGAVTEAFF. This chain joins TRBV28 and TRBJ1-1, with 9 bases that match TRBD1. Germline V CDR1 and CDR2: MDHEN, SYDVKM. V trimming: 5 bases; J trimming: 4 bases; junction bases outside the gene matches: 5. The CDR3 runs 14 residues.

The chain couples TRBV30 to TRBJ2-3; 7 nucleotides line up with TRBD2. This CDR3 contains 13 residues. CDR1 is GTSNPN, CDR2 SVGIG, per germline (reference sequence). Trimming removed 4 bases from V and 5 bases from J; junction bases left unmatched: 6. In DNA, the CDR3 is TGTGCCTGGAATCGGGGGGTAGGAGATACGCAGTATTTT. Its protein product is CAWNRGVGDTQYF.

The chain couples TRBV11-2 to TRBJ2-5, with 14 nucleotides matching TRBD2. CDR1 is SGHAT, CDR2 FQNNGV, per germline. Germline trimming cut 5 bases from V and 5 bases from J; bases unmatched to any gene: 7. The CDR3 has 16 residues. CDR3 loop: CASSRTRTSGGETQYF. The CDR3 region has the DNA TGTGCCAGCAGCAGGACAAGGACTAGCGGGGGGGAGACCCAGTACTTC.

This chain connects TRBV28 to TRBJ1-4; D call uncertain. This CDR3 contains 11 residues. The V gene lost 5 bases and the J gene lost 7 bases, with 5 bases spanning the gap. The germline V gene encodes CDR1 MDHEN and CDR2 SYDVKM. CDR3 nucleotides: TGTGCCAGCAGTGTCACTGAAAAACTGTTTTTT. Protein: CASSVTEKLFF.

The gene calls are TRBV5-5 and TRBJ2-3, with unresolved D. The length of the CDR3 is 18 residues. V was pared by 3 bases and J by 4 bases, with 24 bases between. Germline lookup yields CDR1 SGHKS and CDR2 YYEKEE (reference sequence). The CDR3 sequence is CASSWAAARSYVSDTQYF. The CDR3 bases are TGTGCCAGCAGCTGGGCGGCGGCACGGTCCTATGTCTCAGATACGCAGTATTTT.

The chain carries TRBV6-2 or TRBV6-3 and TRBJ2-5; the match to TRBD1 covers 8 bases. Germline CDR1 reads MNHEY; CDR2 reads SVGEGT. After removal of 3 bases from V and 1 base from J, the junction contained 1 base not matched to a gene. The CDR3 totals 14 residues. The CDR3 nucleotides are TGTGCCAGCAGTTATGACAGGGGCCAAGAGACCCAGTACTTC. Translated, it gives CASSYDRGQETQYF.

This clone was seen a few times. The chain is built from TRBV28 and TRBJ1-5; D possibly corresponds to TRBD1 (6 bases). The CDR3 spans 16 residues. V shed 1 base and J shed 1 base, with 11 bases lying between them. Germline CDR1 is MDHEN and CDR2 is SYDVKM. CDR3: CASSLSGEGSNQPQHF. CDR3 nucleotide sequence: TGTGCCAGCAGTTTATCAGGGGAGGGGAGCAATCAGCCCCAGCATTTT.

This clone was observed a handful of times. The chain carries TRBV21-1 and TRBJ1-2. TRBV21-1 is a documented pseudogene. CDR3 length: 17 residues. The CDR3 protein is CASTSGTPKGGSYGYTF. In nucleotides, the CDR3 is TGTGCCAGCACCTCCGGGACACCTAAGGGAGGGAGCTATGGCTACACCTTC.

The CDR3 here is CASSPAGVTYEQYF. CDR3 DNA: TGTGCCAGCAGTCCAGCGGGGGTAACCTACGAGCAGTACTTC. The V call is TRBV6-2 or TRBV6-3, the J call TRBJ2-7, with 8 nucleotides matching TRBD2. Germline CDR1 and CDR2: MNHEY and SVGEGT. The CDR3 length is 14 residues. V trimming: 5 bases; J trimming: 2 bases; junction bases outside the gene matches: 5.